This passage covers 21 T cell receptor beta chains from one sample sequenced in a study of metastatic and nonmetastatic thyroid tumors. TCRdb re-called clones from the PCR reads using MiXCR. The sample has approximately 2,100 clones; roughly 25% are singletons. Thyroid surgery had not been preceded by any treatment in any patient. Sequencing used adjacent normal tissue. The receptors were sampled from a male donor with papillary thyroid cancer or a benign thyroid nodule (not recorded which). Some clones in this sample may be carry-over from other donors' samples.

In its sample, this clone was seen a few times. The chain links TRBV28 to TRBJ1-5; 7 positions match TRBD1. Per the germline V gene, CDR1 is MDHEN and CDR2 is SYDVKM. V lost 5 bases, J lost 3 bases, and 7 bases stayed unmatched. The CDR3 is 15 amino acids. The CDR3 coding sequence is TGTGCCAGCAGTCCTCAGACAGGGTACAATCAGCCCCAGCATTTT. As protein: CASSPQTGYNQPQHF.

This clone is labeled as medium-sized. The V call is TRBV25-1, the J call TRBJ2-7, with D possibly TRBD1 on 7 matching bases. Germline assignment: CDR1 MGHDK and CDR2 SYGVNS. The length of the CDR3 is 13 residues. V was pared by 4 bases and J by 5 bases, with 12 bases between. The CDR3 spells CASSGAGGHEQYF. The DNA for the CDR3 is TGTGCCAGCAGTGGGGCAGGGGGGCACGAGCAGTACTTC.

This clone was counted only a few times. This chain's CDR3 is CASSGGTVLNEKLFF. The CDR3 bases are TGTGCCAGCAGTGGTGGGACAGTCCTTAATGAAAAACTGTTTTTT. J is TRBJ1-4 and V is TRBV6-1; 7 bases match TRBD1. The J segment lost 4 bases and the V segment lost 4 bases, leaving 6 bases of the junction unmatched. The CDR3 extends over 15 amino acids. Germline V CDR1 and CDR2: MNHNS, SASEGT.

V is TRBV11-2 and J is TRBJ2-7; no clear D gene. Looked up from germline, CDR1 is SGHAT and CDR2 is FQNNGV. CDR3 length: 13 amino acids. V was trimmed by 0 bases and J by 2 bases, leaving 5 bases between them. The CDR3 reads CASSLEIPYEQYF. As DNA, the CDR3 is TGTGCCAGCAGCTTAGAGATTCCCTACGAGCAGTACTTC. Based on the CDR3 plus reference TRBV11-2 and TRBJ2-7, the full variable domain is EAGVAQSPRYKIIEKRQSVAFWCNPISGHATLYWYQQILGQGPKLLIQFQNNGVVDDSQLPKDRFSAERLKGVDSTLKIQPAKLEDSAVYLCASSLEIPYEQYFGPGTRLTVT.

The chain employs TRBV6-2 or TRBV6-3 and TRBJ2-7; a weak D match, TRBD1 (6 bases). Germline CDR1 is MNHEY and CDR2 is SVGEGT. This CDR3 comprises 19 residues. V lost 5 bases to trimming and J lost 3 bases, with 29 bases between them. The CDR3 is CASSTRIPGQLVSYYEQYF. CDR3 bases: TGTGCCAGCAGTACCCGGATACCCGGACAGCTTGTCTCCTACTACGAGCAGTACTTC.

By frequency in the sample, this clone is medium-sized. DNA for the CDR3: TGTGCCAGCAGCGCGGACAGGACTCAAGGCTACACCTTC. This encodes CASSADRTQGYTF. V gene TRBV7-9 combines with J gene TRBJ1-2; 7 bases align to TRBD1. This CDR3 is 13 amino acids long. The V segment lost 5 bases and the J segment 8 bases; nucleotides outside the gene matches: 8. Germline V gene sequence: CDR1 SEHNR, CDR2 FQNEAQ (reference sequence).

By share of the sample, this clone is large (0.1 to 1%). J is TRBJ2-6 and V is TRBV28, with D tentatively TRBD2 (5 bases). CDR3 length: 15 amino acids. Germline values: CDR1 MDHEN, CDR2 SYDVKM. V shed 2 bases and J shed 0 bases, with 5 bases lying between them. The CDR3 DNA reads TGTGCCAGCAGTTTAGGGAGCTCTGGGGCCAACGTCCTGACTTTC. Its translation is CASSLGSSGANVLTF.

V is TRBV11-2 and J is TRBJ1-4, with TRBD1 matching over 7 bases. V lost 5 bases to trimming and J lost 6 bases; unmatched junction nucleotides: 9. Germline assignment: CDR1 SGHAT and CDR2 FQNNGV. The CDR3 loop spans 15 amino acids. The CDR3 here is CASSRGTAGDEKLFF. In DNA, the CDR3 is TGTGCCAGCAGCCGCGGGACAGCGGGGGATGAAAAACTGTTTTTT.

The chain uses TRBV27 and TRBJ2-2; 11 bases match TRBD1. This CDR3 has 16 residues. Trimming cost V 4 bases and J 7 bases; bases outside gene matches: 8. Germline V gene data show CDR1 as MNHEY and CDR2 as SMNVEV (reference sequence). CDR3 in DNA: TGTGCCAGCAGTTCCTTGGGGACAGGGGGTAACGGGGAGCTGTTTTTT. It yields the protein CASSSLGTGGNGELFF.

This sequence joins TRBV30 and TRBJ2-5; 8 bases map to TRBD1. The CDR3 spans 13 residues. CDR1 and CDR2 from the germline V gene are GTSNPN and SVGIG (reference sequence). V lost 2 bases and J lost 2; bases outside the gene matches: 1. In DNA form, the CDR3 reads TGTGCCTGGAGTAGGGACAGGCAAGAGACCCAGTACTTC. It yields the protein CAWSRDRQETQYF.

This chain links TRBV5-1 with TRBJ2-7; TRBD2 is a possible D gene (5 bases). CDR1 is SGHRS and CDR2 is YFSETQ in the germline V gene. Trimming shortened V by 1 base and J by 3 bases, and 14 bases separated the two germline ends. The CDR3 contains 15 residues. CDR3 amino acids: CASSLTSAADYEQYF. DNA for the CDR3: TGCGCCAGCAGCTTGACCTCAGCGGCCGACTACGAGCAGTACTTC.

This clone appeared a few times. This chain links TRBV28 with TRBJ1-2; TRBD1 matches 9 bases. After removal of 7 bases from V and 4 bases from J, the junction contained 10 bases not matched to a gene. CDR1 and CDR2 from the germline V gene are MDHEN and SYDVKM. The length of the CDR3 is 15 residues. CDR3 sequence reads: CASTTRTGQGYGYTF. The DNA for the CDR3 is TGTGCCAGCACCACGAGGACGGGACAGGGCTATGGCTACACCTTC.

CDR3 loop: CASSLPLAGYNEQFF. The CDR3 bases are TGCGCCAGCAGCCTACCACTAGCGGGGTACAATGAGCAGTTCTTC. This chain uses TRBV5-1 with TRBJ2-1; TRBD2 matches 10 bases. The CDR3 is 15 residues long. J was trimmed by 4 bases and V by 4 bases; bases with no gene match: 5. Germline loops: CDR1 SGHRS, CDR2 YFSETQ. Based on the CDR3 plus reference TRBV5-1 and TRBJ2-1, the full variable domain is KAGVTQTPRYLIKTRGQQVTLSCSPISGHRSVSWYQQTPGQGLQFLFEYFSETQRNKGNFPGRFSGRQFSNSRSEMNVSTLELGDSALYLCASSLPLAGYNEQFFGPGTRLTVL.

The chain is built from TRBV6-1 and TRBJ2-5; D could derive from TRBD1 or TRBD2 (5 bases each). Germline V gene data show CDR1 as MNHNS and CDR2 as SASEGT. The ends were cut back, 6 bases at V and 4 bases at J, with 12 bases in the middle. This CDR3 region has 13 residues. The CDR3 here is CASRRGRGETQYF. Here the CDR3 DNA reads TGTGCCAGCAGGAGGGGTAGGGGAGAGACCCAGTACTTC.

The rearrangement joins TRBV20-1 to TRBJ1-2, with 9 nucleotides matching TRBD1. In germline, CDR1 is DFQATT, CDR2 SNEGSKA (reference sequence). CDR3 length equals 14 residues. V dropped 5 bases and J dropped 5; count of bases not matched to a gene: 9. The CDR3 sequence is CSAARDRDKYGYTF. CDR3 in DNA: TGCAGTGCTGCAAGGGACAGGGACAAATATGGCTACACCTTC.

This chain uses TRBV5-1 with TRBJ2-1, with D hard to call. The CDR3 runs 16 residues. Per germline, CDR1 SGHRS and CDR2 YFSETQ. The ends were cut back, 0 bases at V and 4 bases at J, with 14 bases in the middle. The CDR3 region is CASSLDPQSLYNEQFF. The CDR3, as DNA: TGCGCCAGCAGCTTGGACCCCCAATCCCTATACAATGAGCAGTTCTTC.

This clone is judged large. The chain carries TRBV6-1 and TRBJ1-2; a weak D match, TRBD1 (5 bases). The CDR3 is 13 residues long. Per the germline V gene, CDR1 is MNHNS and CDR2 is SASEGT. V dropped 5 bases and J dropped 4 bases, with 11 bases sitting between them. CDR3 in DNA: TGTGCCAGCAGTAAGGGACGGCTCTATGGCTACACCTTC. This translates into CASSKGRLYGYTF.

The chain recombines TRBV15 with TRBJ1-1; TRBD1 aligns across 9 bases. Per germline, CDR1 LNHNV and CDR2 YYDKDF (reference sequence). The CDR3 has 15 amino acids. Trimming took 3 bases from V and 1 from J; bases not matched to a gene: 3. CDR3 amino acids: CATSSTGGANTEAFF. Here the CDR3 DNA reads TGTGCCACCAGCAGCACAGGGGGCGCGAACACTGAAGCTTTCTTT.

This clone was detected a few times. This rearrangement joins TRBV28 to TRBJ2-7; 10 bases map to TRBD1. With 5 bases clipped from V and 6 bases from J, the junction kept 10 bases outside the gene matches. The CDR3 is made up of 15 amino acids. CDR1 is MDHEN and CDR2 is SYDVKM in the germline V gene. CDR3 sequence reads: CASSLADRGLGEQYF. CDR3 nucleotide sequence: TGTGCCAGCAGTCTGGCAGACAGGGGGCTTGGCGAGCAGTACTTC.

By sample fraction, this clone is medium-sized. The J gene is TRBJ2-4, the V gene TRBV20-1; D not certain. Deletions cut 3 bases from V and 0 bases from J, with 15 bases between. The germline V gene has CDR1 DFQATT and CDR2 SNEGSKA (reference sequence). The CDR3 sequence is 16 residues long. As DNA, the CDR3 is TGCAGTGCTAGGCCCCTCGCATGGATAGCCAAAAACATTCAGTACTTC. Its protein is CSARPLAWIAKNIQYF.

This clone was recorded a few times. J is TRBJ2-5 and V is TRBV2, with TRBD2 matching 9 bases. CDR3 size: 15 residues. The ends lost 2 bases at V and 3 bases at J; junction bases unmatched: 4. Germline V CDR1 and CDR2: SNHLY, FYNNEI. CDR3 loop: CASSERAGGEETQYF. The DNA of the CDR3 is TGTGCCAGCAGTGAACGGGCGGGAGGGGAAGAGACCCAGTACTTC.